Presented here are 22 T cell receptor beta chains from one specimen sequenced in a study of tumor-infiltrating lymphocytes in primary liver carcinoma. Without any cell sorting, roughly 20-32 mg of bulk tissue yielded co-extracted RNA and DNA. Priming with a constant-region primer yielded TCR beta cDNA from 400 to 550 ng total RNA. A slightly modified ARM-PCR protocol with three nested multiplex PCR rounds produced these TCR beta libraries. Researchers ran the first two PCR rounds for roughly 11 cycles each with TRBV1-TRBV30 forward primers and a C-beta reverse primer. TCRdb reanalysed the multiplex PCR reads using MiXCR and keeps one entry per CDR3 protein. The data hold fewer than 150,000 distinct CDR3 sequences, with around 60% observed a single time. The sequenced sample was liver tumor tissue from sampling region 1. This sample's subset: tumor region T1, superior pole. The receptors originated from a woman aged 55 to 70 with primary liver carcinoma and hepatitis B virus infection.

As to this clonotype: The final CDR3 position lacks the conserved phenylalanine or tryptophan, pointing to a likely read error. The limits of the CDR3 on the DNA are not certain, so only TCRdb's listed CDR3 is given. The chain joins TRBV4-2 to TRBJ1-2; the D call TRBD1 from the table was never checked on the DNA. The CDR3 numbers 13 amino acids, ends counted. Germline CDR1 LGHNA, CDR2 YNFKEQ. CDR3: CASSQGFQGESAS.

As regards this clonotype: It is likely a read error, because the conserved phenylalanine at the end of the CDR3 is missing. The V gene is TRBV29-1, the J gene TRBJ1-1, with D unclear. The CDR3 contains 10 residues. The V gene lost 7 bases and the J gene lost 3 bases, with 6 bases spanning the gap. Germline loops: CDR1 SQVTM, CDR2 ANQGSEA. The chain's CDR3 is CSAFDTEAFI. The CDR3 DNA sequence: TGCAGCGCTTTTGACACTGAAGCTTTCATT.

On this clonotype: One junction end disagrees with the germline gene, perhaps due to a read error. This rearrangement joins TRBV6-5 to TRBJ2-7; D ambiguous. The germline CDR1 and CDR2 sequences are MNHEY and SVGAGI. CDR3 length: 13 amino acids. The CDR3 reads CASSQDTGYEKYF. CDR3 sequence (DNA): TGTGCCAGCAGTCAGGATACCGGCTACGAGAAGTACTTC.

The rearrangement uses TRBV28 and TRBJ2-3, with 8 positions matching TRBD1. Trimming took 6 bases from V and 5 from J; bases not matched to a gene: 10. Germline assignment: CDR1 MDHEN and CDR2 SYDVKM. The CDR3 runs 15 residues. The CDR3 sequence is CASSLGQGRVDTQYF. The CDR3 bases are TGTGCCAGCAGCCTCGGACAGGGAAGGGTAGATACGCAGTATTTT.

Details on this clonotype: One end of the junction does not line up with germline, which may come from a read error. The CDR3 here is CASGLAPTGTSLGNEQLF. The DNA of the CDR3 is TGTGCTAGTGGTTTGGCCCCAACCGGGACTAGCTTGGGGAATGAGCAGTTATTC. The chain employs TRBV12-5 and TRBJ2-1, with TRBD2 matching 9 bases. Germline V lookup: CDR1 LGHNT, CDR2 FRNRAP. The CDR3 totals 18 residues. Complete variable domain (other parts from reference TRBV12-5 and TRBJ2-1): DARVTQTPRHKVTEMGQEVTMRCQPILGHNTVFWYRQTMMQGLELLAYFRNRAPLDDSGMPKDRFSAEMPDATLATLKIQPSEPRDSAVYFCASGLAPTGTSLGNEQLFGPGTRLTVL.

Concerning this clonotype: A read error may be the cause here, since a much bigger clone is one base away. The V gene is TRBV7-9, the J gene TRBJ1-1; D gene uncertain. The germline CDR1 and CDR2 sequences are SEHNR and FQNEAQ (reference sequence). The CDR3 sequence is 11 residues long. CDR3 loop: CVSSPYVGAFF. In DNA, the CDR3 is TGTGTCAGCAGCCCTTATGTAGGAGCTTTCTTT. Full variable domain (missing parts from reference TRBV7-9 and TRBJ1-1): DTGVSQNPRHKITKRGQNVTFRCDPISEHNRLYWYRQTLGQGPEFLTYFQNEAQLEKSRLLSDRFSAERPKGSFSTLEIQRTEQGDSAMYLCVSSPYVGAFFGQGTRLTVV.

The chain has TRBV5-6 and TRBJ2-5; no clear D gene. The germline V and J ends were trimmed by 5 bases and 3 bases, with 23 bases remaining between them. The CDR3 consists of 17 residues. Germline CDR1 SGHDT, CDR2 YYEEEE. CDR3 coding DNA: TGTGCCAGCAGGCTTCTAGGCCTCGGGCCTGTGGAAGAGACCCAGTACTTC. Protein sequence: CASRLLGLGPVEETQYF. Looking up the rest from reference TRBV5-6 and TRBJ2-5 gives the full variable domain: DAGVTQSPTHLIKTRGQQVTLRCSPKSGHDTVSWYQQALGQGPQFIFQYYEEEERQRGNFPDRFSGHQFPNYSSELNVNALLLGDSALYLCASRLLGLGPVEETQYFGPGTRLLVL.

Comment on this clonotype: It may be a read error: a sequence one base away is much more abundant. This rearrangement joins TRBV4-1 to TRBJ1-1; D not certain. The CDR3 runs 14 residues. Germline assignment: CDR1 MGHRA and CDR2 YSYEKL. The V end was cut by 5 bases, the J end by 6 bases, with 16 bases between. CDR3 DNA sequence: TGCGCCAGCAGCTCCATGACAACGATGTCTGAAGCTTTCTTT. Its protein product is CASSSMTTMSEAFF.

This clonotype has at least ten counts. The chain is built from TRBV12-3 or TRBV12-4 and TRBJ2-5; TRBD2 matches at 7 bases. CDR3 length: 17 amino acids. The J segment lost 1 base and the V segment lost 8 bases, leaving 16 bases of the junction unmatched. The CDR3 loop is CASSLTGGGLSQETQYF. CDR3 DNA: TGTGCCAGCTCCTTAACTGGGGGAGGGTTAAGCCAAGAGACCCAGTACTTC.

This clonotype was counted between two and nine times. The chain uses TRBV7-8 and TRBJ1-6, with D possibly being TRBD1 (5 bases). Trimming removed 5 bases at V and 0 bases at J, with 11 bases between. CDR3 length: 16 residues. Germline lookup yields CDR1 SGHVS and CDR2 FQNEAQ. In nucleotides, the CDR3 is TGTGCCAGCAGCCCTAGACAGAGCTCCTATAATTCACCCCTCCACTTT. Residues: CASSPRQSSYNSPLHF.

Concerning this clonotype itself: Germline and junction disagree at one end, which may indicate a read error. The chain uses TRBV11-2 and TRBJ2-1; TRBD1 matches 7 bases. CDR3 length equals 17 residues. CDR1 and CDR2 from the germline V gene are SGHAT and FQNNGV. The CDR3: CINSLRPGQRFYNEQFF. The CDR3 DNA reads TGTATCAACAGCTTACGACCGGGACAGAGATTCTACAATGAGCAGTTCTTT.

There are a few counts of this clonotype. The chain employs TRBV13 and TRBJ1-1; tentative D call: TRBD1 (6 bases). The V and J ends lost 9 bases and 5 bases respectively, with 10 bases between them. CDR3 length: 11 amino acids. The germline CDR1 and CDR2 sequences are PRHDT and FYEKMQ (reference sequence). This CDR3 reads CASIGGTEAFF. CDR3 coding DNA: TGTGCCAGTATAGGGGGGACTGAAGCTTTCTTT.

The chain links TRBV2 to TRBJ2-1; 7 nucleotides match TRBD1. The germline CDR1 and CDR2 sequences are SNHLY and FYNNEI. The junction had 9 bases not matched to a gene; V was cut back by 8 bases and J by 5 bases. The CDR3 totals 14 residues. The CDR3 loop reads CASRTGAMDNEQFF. Here the CDR3 DNA reads TGTGCCAGCCGGACAGGTGCAATGGACAATGAGCAGTTCTTC.

Details on this clonotype: A single base separates this from a much larger clone, so it may be a read error. The chain joins TRBV29-1 to TRBJ2-2; no definite D call. CDR3 length: 12 residues. Germline values: CDR1 SQVTM, CDR2 ANQGSEA. V shed 8 bases and J shed 2 bases, with 9 bases lying between them. CDR3 sequence: CSPQENTGELFF. CDR3 sequence (DNA): TGCAGCCCTCAGGAAAACACCGGGGAGCTGTTTTTT.

At least ten counts were recorded for this clonotype. The V and J genes are TRBV5-6 and TRBJ1-1; D not certain. This CDR3 spans 13 amino acids. CDR1 is SGHDT and CDR2 is YYEEEE in the germline V gene. The V end lost 2 bases, the J end lost 3 bases, and 8 bases lay between the germline ends. The CDR3 bases are TGTGCCAGCAGCTTATTAGGGTACACTGAAGCTTTCTTT. As protein: CASSLLGYTEAFF.

With respect to this clonotype: Germline and junction disagree at one end, which may indicate a read error. This chain connects TRBV29-1 to TRBJ2-2; D is possibly TRBD2 (6 bases). CDR1 and CDR2 (germline): SQVTM, ANQGSEA. This CDR3 is built from 14 residues. As DNA, the CDR3 is TGCAGCGTTGTTACGCAGAGTAACACCGGGGGGCTGTTTTTT. Encoded protein: CSVVTQSNTGGLFF.

Note on this clonotype: With a much larger clone just one base away, this may be a read error. The rearrangement uses TRBV6-5 and TRBJ1-6; D is unresolved. Germline CDR1 is MNHEY and CDR2 is SVGAGI. This CDR3 has 13 residues. V gave up 6 bases and J gave up 6 bases, with 9 bases separating them. The CDR3 protein is CASRDVLNSPLHF. Here the CDR3 DNA reads TGTGCCAGCAGGGATGTCCTTAATTCACCCCTCCACTTT.

A word on this clonotype: One base away lies a much larger clone, so this may be a sequencing read error. V usage is TRBV7-9 and J usage is TRBJ2-7; D is uncertain. V was cut by 0 bases and J by 8 bases, with 14 bases left in between. Per the germline V gene, CDR1 is SEHNR and CDR2 is FQNEAQ (reference sequence). The CDR3 is 14 residues long. CDR3 residues: CASSLAGSRNKQYF. CDR3 nucleotide sequence: TGTGCCAGCAGCTTAGCAGGGTCGAGGAACAAGCAGTACTTC.

This clonotype was found many times. V usage is TRBV6-1 and J usage is TRBJ1-4; 7 bases agree with TRBD1. Trimming cost V 4 bases and J 2 bases; bases outside gene matches: 1. The CDR3 spans 14 residues. CDR1 is MNHNS and CDR2 is SASEGT in the germline V gene. The CDR3 loop reads CASSVRGTNEKLFF. Written as DNA, the CDR3 is TGTGCCAGCAGTGTCAGGGGGACTAATGAAAAACTGTTTTTT.

This clonotype was counted ten times or more. This sequence joins TRBV6-6 and TRBJ1-5; no definite D call. Trimming stripped 8 bases from V and 4 bases from J, with 12 bases between. The CDR3 covers 13 residues. Germline V lookup: CDR1 MNHNY, CDR2 SVGAGI (reference sequence). The CDR3 sequence is CASFGGSNQPQHF. Here the CDR3 DNA reads TGTGCCAGCTTCGGAGGAAGTAATCAGCCCCAGCATTTT.

Ten or more counts support this clonotype. V usage is TRBV6-6 and J usage is TRBJ2-7; 8 bases fit TRBD2. The J segment lost 6 bases and the V segment lost 2 bases, leaving 18 bases of the junction unmatched. Per germline, CDR1 MNHNY and CDR2 SVGAGI (reference sequence). The CDR3 runs 18 residues. The CDR3 reads CASSYPRRAAAGVCEQYF. CDR3 in DNA: TGTGCCAGCAGTTACCCCCGCCGCGCTGCAGCGGGAGTTTGCGAGCAGTACTTC.

Remarks on this clonotype: At one end, the junction sequence differs from germline, possibly due to a read error. The rearrangement links TRBV14 to TRBJ2-2; TRBD2 might be the D (7 bases). The CDR3 extends over 12 amino acids. CDR1 is SGHDN, CDR2 FVKESK, per germline. In DNA form, the CDR3 reads TGTGCCAGCAGCCTACTCTCCGGGGGGCTGTTGTTT. This encodes CASSLLSGGLLF.